This T cell receptor beta chain came from a study of blood T cell repertoires in COVID-19. The CDR3 contains 14 residues. The ends were cut back, 1 base at V and 5 bases at J, with 9 bases in the middle. Looked up from germline, CDR1 is SGDLS and CDR2 is YYNGEE. Profiling relied on immunoSEQ multiplex PCR, and the TCRdb table lists in-frame clones only, not all of them. Of around 150,000 clones listed, 70% to 90% are singletons. This clone was seen once. What was sequenced was peripheral blood. The receptor was derived from a man aged 18 to 30 with acute or convalescent COVID-19. The chain combines TRBV9 with TRBJ2-2; TRBD2 might be the D (5 bases). CDR3 coding DNA: TGTGCCAGCAGCGTATATCGAGGGACCGGGGAGCTGTTTTTT. Encoded protein: CASSVYRGTGELFF.